This T cell receptor beta chain derives from a study of regulatory T cells in long-lasting Graves disease. Study as a whole: With positive TSH receptor antibodies and over 5 years of antithyroid drugs, Graves' disease was considered persistent.

The ends were cut back, 5 bases at V and 2 bases at J, with 9 bases in the middle. Germline assignment: CDR1 SGHAT and CDR2 FQNNGV. The CDR3 is 13 residues long. Study results and caveats: Persistent disease was associated with favored TRBV28 usage and with favored use of TRBJ1-2 and TRBJ2-5. Study of thyroid tissue was not done, with only peripheral blood studied.

Described time point: persistent/refractory GD, antithyroid drugs over 5 years with positive TRAb. The TCR library was prepared using RNA isolated from PBMCs. Tubes containing EDTA received 8 to 9.5 milliliters of drawn peripheral blood. This clonotype was recorded many times. The antigen remains undetermined. Sequencing libraries for TCR beta were prepared with iRepertoire HTBI primers and Arm-PCR of CDR3 regions. TCRdb used MiXCR to reprocess the multiplex PCR reads, holding one entry per CDR3 protein. This table has under 450,000 distinct CDR3 sequences, approximately 25% appearing once. This clonotype was obtained from a woman in her thirties or forties with Graves disease. The starting material was peripheral blood mononuclear cells (PBMCs), obtained when the disease was refractory, from a patient treated with antithyroid drugs. The chain combines TRBV11-2 with TRBJ2-5; D ambiguous. The CDR3 is CASSRELQETQYF. The DNA of the CDR3 is TGTGCCAGCAGCCGAGAGCTGCAAGAGACCCAGTACTTC.